This paragraph covers one T cell receptor (beta chain) sequence. These data come from a study of T cells after posttransplantation cyclophosphamide. Per the germline V gene, CDR1 is MNHEY and CDR2 is SMNVEV (reference sequence). The CDR3 has 15 amino acids. With 1 base removed from V and 0 bases from J, the gap between germline ends came to 9 bases. Using immunoSEQ multiplex PCR, the repertoire was profiled, and TCRdb retains in-frame clones only, with some absent. This table holds thousands of clones, less than 80% found once. Cyclophosphamide on days +3 and +4 followed busulfan-fludarabine conditioning and a marrow graft.

The sample in question was PBMCs, obtained after allogeneic stem cell transplant with posttransplant cyclophosphamide. The chain links TRBV27 to TRBJ1-2; maybe TRBD1 (5 bases). This clonotype originated in a male patient aged 55 to 69 who received an allogeneic stem cell transplant from an unrelated donor, was CMV-positive, and had no GVHD. Some T cells may be provided by the graft donor. CDR3 in DNA: TGTGCCAGCAGTTTATTCCAGGGATCTAACTATGGCTACACCTTC. Its translation: CASSLFQGSNYGYTF.